This TCR beta chain originates from a study of blood T cell repertoires in COVID-19. Study background: Sources were T cells, B-cell-depleted T cells, or PBMCs; the material itself was cDNA or gDNA.

The ends lost 0 bases at V and 2 bases at J; junction bases unmatched: 9. Germline V gene data show CDR1 as SGHTS and CDR2 as YDEGEE. This CDR3 comprises 17 residues. Generated by immunoSEQ multiplex PCR, the TCRdb table keeps only in-frame clones and is missing some. The data show more than 95,000 clones, with more than 75% seen just once and about 5% held by the top ten. Sample: peripheral blood. This chain links TRBV5-8 with TRBJ2-5, with 8 bases aligning to TRBD2. This receptor was obtained from a human donor in a cohort sampled during active COVID-19. The CDR3 region has the DNA TGTGCCAGCAGCTTGGGGTCTCTAGCGGGTCTACAAGAGACCCAGTACTTC. This gives the protein CASSLGSLAGLQETQYF.